The next 16 T cell receptor beta chains were all read from a single sample in a study of vaccination and CD4 T cells after COVID-19. An Oncomine TCR Beta short-read assay was used to sequence the DNA from cultured CD4+ T cells. TCRdb fed the PCR reads into MiXCR, producing one record per CDR3 protein. The sample holds around 21,000 distinct CDR3 sequences, around 49% seen once. Antigens of these TCRs are unknown. Treatment of the sample: approximately nine-day PBMC culture with coronavirus spike peptide pools or control peptides (ViraFEST assay). The source material was CD4+ T cells from blood, cultured in vitro. These receptors were taken from a human donor who had recovered from COVID-19.

This chain uses TRBV6-1 with TRBJ2-5; 10 nucleotides line up with TRBD2. Germline CDR1 reads MNHNS; CDR2 reads SASEGT. This CDR3 contains 17 residues. With V trimmed by 5 bases and J by 4 bases, 13 bases remained unmatched. In nucleotides, the CDR3 is TGTGCCAGCAGTCCCCCAGCGGGGGGGCAGTTAGGAGAGACCCAGTACTTC. It codes for CASSPPAGGQLGETQYF.

In this sample, this clonotype is medium-sized. In DNA form, the CDR3 reads TGTGCCAGCAGCTTAGGACAAACGACCTGGAATCAGCCCCAGCATTTT. Its translation: CASSLGQTTWNQPQHF. The chain carries TRBV7-8 and TRBJ1-5; D is ambiguous. CDR3 size: 16 residues. Germline V gene sequence: CDR1 SGHVS, CDR2 FQNEAQ. V dropped 1 base and J dropped 4 bases, with 14 bases sitting between them.

The chain is built from TRBV20-1 and TRBJ1-2; D remains unclear. Germline V CDR1 and CDR2: DFQATT, SNEGSKA (reference sequence). The CDR3 covers 12 residues. The CDR3 region has the DNA TGCAGCGCCCTGTACGGATTCTATGGCTACACCTTC. This gives the protein CSALYGFYGYTF.

The chain couples TRBV7-8 to TRBJ2-7, with 8 bases lining up with TRBD2. This CDR3 has 16 residues. CDR1 is SGHVS, CDR2 FQNEAQ, per germline. J was trimmed by 4 bases and V by 1 base; bases with no gene match: 9. CDR3 bases: TGTGCCAGCAGCTTAGGGTTTTCGGGAGGGATATACGAGCAGTACTTC. This codes for CASSLGFSGGIYEQYF.

This clonotype turned up a few times. The chain has TRBV7-2 and TRBJ1-2, with 9 bases aligning to TRBD1. V was clipped by 4 bases and J by 4 bases; unmatched bases: 7. The CDR3 is made up of 15 amino acids. Per the germline V gene, CDR1 is SGHTA and CDR2 is FQGNSA. The DNA for the CDR3 is TGTGCCAGCAGCTCGTACGGGACAGGGTTCTATGGCTACACCTTC. Translated, it gives CASSSYGTGFYGYTF.

The chain uses TRBV2 and TRBJ1-1; 7 positions match TRBD1. Germline assignment: CDR1 SNHLY and CDR2 FYNNEI. V lost 6 bases and J lost 2; bases outside the gene matches: 3. The CDR3 runs to 13 residues. CDR3 nucleotide sequence: TGTGCCAGCAGCCGACAGGGTAACACTGAAGCTTTCTTT. Protein sequence: CASSRQGNTEAFF. The variable domain in full, with the rest retrieved from reference TRBV2 and TRBJ1-1, is EPEVTQTPSHQVTQMGQEVILRCVPISNHLYFYWYRQILGQKVEFLVSFYNNEISEKSEIFDDQFSVERPDGSNFTLKIRSTKLEDSAMYFCASSRQGNTEAFFGQGTRLTVV.

The V call is TRBV19, the J call TRBJ1-6; 8 bases line up with TRBD1. Looked up from germline, CDR1 is LNHDA and CDR2 is SQIVND (reference sequence). This CDR3 is built from 15 residues. Losses at the gene ends were 5 bases for V and 7 bases for J; bases not matched to a gene: 7. The CDR3 DNA reads TGTGCCAGTAGTCCCACGGGACAGGTGAATTCACCCCTCCACTTT. This gives the protein CASSPTGQVNSPLHF. Looking up the rest from reference TRBV19 and TRBJ1-6 gives the full variable domain: DGGITQSPKYLFRKEGQNVTLSCEQNLNHDAMYWYRQDPGQGLRLIYYSQIVNDFQKGDIAEGYSVSREKKESFPLTVTSAQKNPTAFYLCASSPTGQVNSPLHFGNGTRLTVT.

The chain combines TRBV7-2 with TRBJ2-5; weak D call: TRBD2 (6 bases). CDR1 and CDR2 from the germline V gene are SGHTA and FQGNSA. The CDR3 spans 15 residues. V dropped 1 base and J dropped 5 bases, with 14 bases sitting between them. CDR3 region: CASSLGGEREETQYF. For the CDR3, the DNA is TGTGCCAGCAGCTTAGGCGGGGAAAGGGAGGAGACCCAGTACTTC.

This clonotype was counted only a few times. The J gene is TRBJ2-7, the V gene TRBV15; perhaps TRBD2 as D (6 bases). This CDR3 region has 15 residues. The germline V gene has CDR1 LNHNV and CDR2 YYDKDF (reference sequence). V was trimmed by 0 bases and J by 2 bases, leaving 11 bases between them. The CDR3 DNA follows: TGTGCCACCAGCAGAGAATGGGGGGATACCTACGAGCAGTACTTC. As protein: CATSREWGDTYEQYF.

The rearrangement uses TRBV19 and TRBJ2-1; D not certain. Germline-derived CDR1 and CDR2 are LNHDA and SQIVND (reference sequence). The V end was cut by 9 bases, the J end by 8 bases, with 23 bases between. CDR3 length: 15 residues. Written as DNA, the CDR3 is TGTGCCAGCAGTCCAAACAACCCGACCGTTCATGAGCAGTTCTTC. Its translation is CASSPNNPTVHEQFF.

There are a few counts of this clonotype. The chain employs TRBV7-3 and TRBJ1-5; D not resolved. V was clipped by 4 bases and J by 6 bases, with 10 bases between them. The germline gives CDR1 SGHTA, CDR2 FQGTGA. The CDR3 has 13 amino acids. CDR3 amino acids: CASSSQPGQPQHF. In nucleotides, the CDR3 is TGTGCCAGCAGCTCTCAGCCGGGTCAGCCCCAGCATTTT.

This clonotype was seen only a few times. This chain uses TRBV30 with TRBJ1-5; D remains unclear. This CDR3 is built from 16 residues. Trimming left V 0 bases short and J 2 bases short, with 14 bases between. From germline, CDR1 is GTSNPN and CDR2 SVGIG (reference sequence). The DNA for the CDR3 is TGTGCCTGGAGTGTACACGGGTCGCAGGGCAATCAGCCCCAGCATTTT. Residues: CAWSVHGSQGNQPQHF. Complete variable domain (other parts from reference TRBV30 and TRBJ1-5): SQTIHQWPATLVQPVGSPLSLECTVEGTSNPNLYWYRQAAGRGLQLLFYSVGIGQISSEVPQNLSASRPQDRQFILSSKKLLLSDSGFYLCAWSVHGSQGNQPQHFGDGTRLSIL.

The chain combines TRBV28 with TRBJ1-6; no definite D call. The CDR3 covers 13 residues. CDR1 and CDR2 from the germline V gene are MDHEN and SYDVKM. Trimming took off 7 bases at V and 7 bases at J, with 11 bases between the two ends. The CDR3 DNA is TGTGCCAGCACTGGGCGGCAGAATTCACCCCTCCACTTT. Residues: CASTGRQNSPLHF.

The genes are TRBV7-8 and TRBJ1-2; D unresolved. The ends were cut back, 1 base at V and 0 bases at J, with 9 bases in the middle. The CDR3 totals 15 residues. The germline gives CDR1 SGHVS, CDR2 FQNEAQ. The CDR3 loop is CASSLDYIANYGYTF. The CDR3 DNA sequence: TGTGCCAGCAGCTTAGATTACATAGCTAACTATGGCTACACCTTC.

The rearrangement links TRBV20-1 to TRBJ2-7, with 9 bases lining up with TRBD1. Trimming removed 3 bases from V and 0 bases from J; junction bases left unmatched: 9. Germline assignment: CDR1 DFQATT and CDR2 SNEGSKA (reference sequence). The CDR3 spans 16 residues. CDR3 nucleotide sequence: TGCAGTGCTAGGGTACTGACAGGGGGTAGCTCCTACGAGCAGTACTTC. Its protein product is CSARVLTGGSSYEQYF.

The chain has TRBV20-1 and TRBJ2-1; D possibly corresponds to TRBD1 (6 bases). The CDR3 contains 11 residues. Trimming took 6 bases from V and 10 from J, leaving 13 bases between them. CDR1 and CDR2 (germline): DFQATT, SNEGSKA (reference sequence). The CDR3: CSAHREDEQFF. As DNA, the CDR3 is TGCAGTGCCCACAGGGAAGACGAGCAGTTCTTC.